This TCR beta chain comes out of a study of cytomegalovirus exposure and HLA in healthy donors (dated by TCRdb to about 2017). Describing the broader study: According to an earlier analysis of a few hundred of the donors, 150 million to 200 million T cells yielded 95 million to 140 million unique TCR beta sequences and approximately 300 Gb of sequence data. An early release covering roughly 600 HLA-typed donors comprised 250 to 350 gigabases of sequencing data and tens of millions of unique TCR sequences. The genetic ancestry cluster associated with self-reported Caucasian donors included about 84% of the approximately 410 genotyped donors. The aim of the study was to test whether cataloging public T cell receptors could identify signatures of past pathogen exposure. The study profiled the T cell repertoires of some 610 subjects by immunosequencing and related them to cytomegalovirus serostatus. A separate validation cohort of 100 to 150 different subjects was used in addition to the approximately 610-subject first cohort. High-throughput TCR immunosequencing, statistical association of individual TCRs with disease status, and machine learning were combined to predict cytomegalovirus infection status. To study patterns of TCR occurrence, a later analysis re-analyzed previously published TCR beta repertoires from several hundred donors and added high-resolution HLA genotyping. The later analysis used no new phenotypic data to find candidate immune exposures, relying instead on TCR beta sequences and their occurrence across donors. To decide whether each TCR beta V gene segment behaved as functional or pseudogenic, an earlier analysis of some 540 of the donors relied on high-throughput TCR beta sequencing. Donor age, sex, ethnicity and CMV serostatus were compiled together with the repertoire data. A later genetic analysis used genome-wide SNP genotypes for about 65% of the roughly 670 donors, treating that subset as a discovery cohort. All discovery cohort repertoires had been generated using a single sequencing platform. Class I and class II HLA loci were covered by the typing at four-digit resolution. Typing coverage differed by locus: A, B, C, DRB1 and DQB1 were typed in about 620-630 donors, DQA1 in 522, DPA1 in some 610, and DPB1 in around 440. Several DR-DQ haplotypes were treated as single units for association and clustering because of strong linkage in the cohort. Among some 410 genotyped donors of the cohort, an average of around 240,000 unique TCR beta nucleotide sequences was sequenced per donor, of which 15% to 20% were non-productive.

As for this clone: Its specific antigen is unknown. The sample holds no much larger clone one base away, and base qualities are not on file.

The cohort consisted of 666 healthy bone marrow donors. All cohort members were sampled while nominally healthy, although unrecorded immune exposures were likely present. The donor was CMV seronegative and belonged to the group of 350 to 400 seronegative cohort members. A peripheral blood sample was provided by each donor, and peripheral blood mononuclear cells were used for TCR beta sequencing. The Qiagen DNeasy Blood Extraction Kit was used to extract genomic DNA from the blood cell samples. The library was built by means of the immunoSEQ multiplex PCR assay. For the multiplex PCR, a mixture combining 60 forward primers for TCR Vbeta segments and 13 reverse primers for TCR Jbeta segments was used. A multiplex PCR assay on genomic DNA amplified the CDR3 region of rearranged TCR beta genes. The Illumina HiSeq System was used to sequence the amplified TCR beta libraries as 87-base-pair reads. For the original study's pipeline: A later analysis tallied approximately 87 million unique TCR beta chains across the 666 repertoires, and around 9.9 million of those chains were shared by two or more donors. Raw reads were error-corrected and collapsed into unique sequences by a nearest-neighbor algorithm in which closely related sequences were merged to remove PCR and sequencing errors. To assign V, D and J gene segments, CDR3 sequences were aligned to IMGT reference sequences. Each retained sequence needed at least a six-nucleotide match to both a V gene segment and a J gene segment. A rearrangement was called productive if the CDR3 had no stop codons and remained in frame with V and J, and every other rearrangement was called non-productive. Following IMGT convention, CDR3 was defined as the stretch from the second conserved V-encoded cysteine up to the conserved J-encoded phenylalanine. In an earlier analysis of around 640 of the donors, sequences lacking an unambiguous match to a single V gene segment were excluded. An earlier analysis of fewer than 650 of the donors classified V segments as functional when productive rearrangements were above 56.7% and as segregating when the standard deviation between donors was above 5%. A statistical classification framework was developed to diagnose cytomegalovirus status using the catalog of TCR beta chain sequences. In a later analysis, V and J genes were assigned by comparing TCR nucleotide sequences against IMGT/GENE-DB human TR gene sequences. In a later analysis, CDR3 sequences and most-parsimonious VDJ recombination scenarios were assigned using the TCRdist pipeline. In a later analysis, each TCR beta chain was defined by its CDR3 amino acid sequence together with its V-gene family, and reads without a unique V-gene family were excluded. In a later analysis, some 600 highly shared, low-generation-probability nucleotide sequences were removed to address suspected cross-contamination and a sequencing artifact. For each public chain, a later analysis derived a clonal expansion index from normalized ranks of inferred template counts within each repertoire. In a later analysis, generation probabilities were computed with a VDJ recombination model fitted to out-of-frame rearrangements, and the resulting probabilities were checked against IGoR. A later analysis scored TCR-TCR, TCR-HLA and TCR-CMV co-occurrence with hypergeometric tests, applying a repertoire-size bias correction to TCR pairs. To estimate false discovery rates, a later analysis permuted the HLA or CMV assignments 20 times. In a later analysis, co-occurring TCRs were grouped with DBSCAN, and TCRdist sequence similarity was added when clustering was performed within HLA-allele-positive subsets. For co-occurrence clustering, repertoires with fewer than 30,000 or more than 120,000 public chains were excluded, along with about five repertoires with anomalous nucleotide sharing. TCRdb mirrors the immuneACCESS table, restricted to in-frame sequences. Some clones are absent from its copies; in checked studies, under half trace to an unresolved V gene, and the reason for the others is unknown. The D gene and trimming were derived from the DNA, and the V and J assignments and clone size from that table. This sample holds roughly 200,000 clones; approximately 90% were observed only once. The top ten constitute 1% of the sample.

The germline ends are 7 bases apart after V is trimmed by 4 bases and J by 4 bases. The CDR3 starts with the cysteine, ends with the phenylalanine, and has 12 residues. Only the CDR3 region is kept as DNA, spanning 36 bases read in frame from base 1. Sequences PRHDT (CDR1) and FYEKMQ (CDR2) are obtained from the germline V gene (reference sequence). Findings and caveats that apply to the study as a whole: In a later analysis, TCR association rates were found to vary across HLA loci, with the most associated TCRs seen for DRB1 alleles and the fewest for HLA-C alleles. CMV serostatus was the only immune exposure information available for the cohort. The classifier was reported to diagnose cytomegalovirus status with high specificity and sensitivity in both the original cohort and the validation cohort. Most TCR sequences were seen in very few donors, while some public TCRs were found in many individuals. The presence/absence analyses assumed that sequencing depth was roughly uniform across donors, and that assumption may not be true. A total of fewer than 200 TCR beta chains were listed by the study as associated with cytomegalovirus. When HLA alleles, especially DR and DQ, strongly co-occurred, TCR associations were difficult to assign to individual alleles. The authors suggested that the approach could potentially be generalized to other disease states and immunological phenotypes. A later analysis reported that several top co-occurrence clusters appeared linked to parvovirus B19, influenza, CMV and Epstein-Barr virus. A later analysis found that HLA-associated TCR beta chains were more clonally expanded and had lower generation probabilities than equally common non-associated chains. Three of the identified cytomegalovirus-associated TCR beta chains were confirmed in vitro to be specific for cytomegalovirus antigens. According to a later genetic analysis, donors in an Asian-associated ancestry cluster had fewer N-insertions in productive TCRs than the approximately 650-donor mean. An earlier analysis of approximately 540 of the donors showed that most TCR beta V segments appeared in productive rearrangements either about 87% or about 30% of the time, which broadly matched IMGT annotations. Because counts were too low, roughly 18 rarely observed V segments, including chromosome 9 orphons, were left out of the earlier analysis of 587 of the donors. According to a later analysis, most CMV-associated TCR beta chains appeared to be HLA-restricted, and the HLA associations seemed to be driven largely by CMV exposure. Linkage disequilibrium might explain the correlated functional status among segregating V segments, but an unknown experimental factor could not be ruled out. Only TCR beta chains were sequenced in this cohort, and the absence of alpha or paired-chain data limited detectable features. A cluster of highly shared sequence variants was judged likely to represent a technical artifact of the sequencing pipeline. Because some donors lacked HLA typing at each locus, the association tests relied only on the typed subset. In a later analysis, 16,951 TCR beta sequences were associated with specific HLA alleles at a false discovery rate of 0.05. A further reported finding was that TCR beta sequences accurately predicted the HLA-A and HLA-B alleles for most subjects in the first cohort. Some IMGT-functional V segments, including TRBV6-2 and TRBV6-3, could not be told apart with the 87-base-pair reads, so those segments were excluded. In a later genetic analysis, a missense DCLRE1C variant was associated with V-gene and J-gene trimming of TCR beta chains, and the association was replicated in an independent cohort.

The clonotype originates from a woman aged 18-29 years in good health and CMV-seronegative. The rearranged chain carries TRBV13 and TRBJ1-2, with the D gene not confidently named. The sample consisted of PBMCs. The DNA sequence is TGTGCCAGCAGCTCCCTTCGCTATGGCTACACCTTC. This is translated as CASSSLRYGYTF.